Following are 22 T cell receptor beta chains from one sample sequenced in a study of shared clonotypes between healthy human individuals. TCRdb's copy holds only in-frame clones and misses some; the assay was immunoSEQ multiplex PCR. The table has 850,000 to 1,200,000 clones, 75% seen once; the top ten hold over 1.3%. Material for sequencing was memory CD4+ T cells sorted from blood. Subset meaning: CD45RA-negative fraction. The receptors here all came from a man younger than 30 in good health.

V gene TRBV10-3 combines with J gene TRBJ1-1; 10 bases fit TRBD1. V dropped 2 bases and J dropped 2; count of bases not matched to a gene: 5. The CDR3 has 16 residues. The V gene's germline CDR1 is ENHRY and CDR2 SYGVKD. CDR3 sequence reads: CAISEIGTGANTEAFF. CDR3 bases: TGTGCCATCAGTGAGATTGGGACAGGGGCCAACACTGAAGCTTTCTTT.

In DNA, the CDR3 is TGTGCCAGCGGGGTCCGGCCCATCGAGCAGTACTTC. Residues: CASGVRPIEQYF. V is TRBV7-2 and J is TRBJ2-7; D not resolved. V lost 8 bases and J 6 bases, leaving 14 bases between the germline ends. This CDR3 spans 12 amino acids. The germline gives CDR1 SGHTA, CDR2 FQGNSA.

J is TRBJ1-2 and V is TRBV5-4, with D unclear. From germline, CDR1 is SGHNT and CDR2 YYREEE (reference sequence). V was trimmed by 1 base and J by 0 bases, leaving 7 bases between them. CDR3 size: 14 residues. The CDR3 sequence: CASSLSLANYGYTF. Written as DNA, the CDR3 is TGTGCCAGCAGCTTGAGTTTAGCTAACTATGGCTACACCTTC.

The J gene is TRBJ2-4, the V gene TRBV6-1; D gene unclear. Between the trimmed V and J ends, which lost 8 bases and 1 base, there was a span of 6 bases. The CDR3 is 12 residues long. Germline CDR1 reads MNHNS; CDR2 reads SASEGT. The CDR3 region is CASELAKNIQYF. As DNA, the CDR3 is TGTGCCAGCGAGCTGGCCAAAAACATTCAGTACTTC.

The chain recombines TRBV6-5 with TRBJ2-3; 7 bases map to TRBD1. The germline V gene has CDR1 MNHEY and CDR2 SVGAGI. Unmatched junction bases numbered 2, after V lost 2 bases and J lost 0 bases. The CDR3 runs 15 residues. CDR3 sequence (DNA): TGTGCCAGCAGTTACAGGGGGCTCAGCACAGATACGCAGTATTTT. It specifies CASSYRGLSTDTQYF.

This clone turned up a few times. The V gene is TRBV19, the J gene TRBJ2-2, with 7 bases that match TRBD2. In germline, CDR1 is LNHDA, CDR2 SQIVND (reference sequence). V was clipped by 5 bases and J by 1 base; unmatched bases: 13. CDR3 length: 18 amino acids. CDR3 coding DNA: TGTGCCAGTAGTTCCCCCGGCTGGGCGGGGGTGAACACCGGGGAGCTGTTTTTT. The encoded protein is CASSSPGWAGVNTGELFF.

V and J are TRBV13 and TRBJ2-7; 9 bases align to TRBD1. Germline V CDR1 and CDR2: PRHDT, FYEKMQ (reference sequence). The CDR3 consists of 14 residues. Germline trimming cut 5 bases from V and 5 bases from J; bases unmatched to any gene: 7. CDR3 sequence: CASSPGQGVDEQYF. CDR3 sequence (DNA): TGTGCCAGCAGCCCGGGACAGGGTGTCGACGAGCAGTACTTC. The complete variable domain, with remaining parts taken from reference TRBV13 and TRBJ2-7, reads AAGVIQSPRHLIKEKRETATLKCYPIPRHDTVYWYQQGPGQDPQFLISFYEKMQSDKGSIPDRFSAQQFSDYHSELNMSSLELGDSALYFCASSPGQGVDEQYFGPGTRLTVT.

In nucleotides, the CDR3 is TGTGCCAGCAGTTACAGGTCCGACTATGGCTACACCTTC. Protein sequence: CASSYRSDYGYTF. The rearrangement uses TRBV6-6 and TRBJ1-2, with no clear D. The V end was cut by 2 bases, the J end by 3 bases, with 7 bases between. The length of the CDR3 is 13 residues. Germline V gives CDR1 MNHNY, CDR2 SVGAGI (reference sequence).

The rearrangement joins TRBV10-1 to TRBJ2-3, with 8 nucleotides matching TRBD2. V was clipped by 8 bases and J by 2 bases; unmatched bases: 6. Germline CDR1 is WNHNN and CDR2 is SYGVQD (reference sequence). The CDR3 has 14 amino acids. The CDR3 DNA sequence: TGCGCCAGCGCCGGGACTAGGTCCACAGATACGCAGTATTTT. Translated: CASAGTRSTDTQYF.

This chain uses TRBV29-1 with TRBJ1-4; D ambiguous. Looked up from germline, CDR1 is SQVTM and CDR2 is ANQGSEA. The CDR3 totals 14 residues. V was cut by 5 bases and J by 0 bases, with 10 bases left in between. DNA of the CDR3: TGCAGCGTTTTAGCAGACGCAACTAATGAAAAACTGTTTTTT. This gives the protein CSVLADATNEKLFF. The full variable domain, in which reference TRBV29-1 and TRBJ1-4 provide the parts outside the CDR3, is SAVISQKPSRDICQRGTSLTIQCQVDSQVTMMFWYRQQPGQSLTLIATANQGSEATYESGFVIDKFPISRPNLTFSTLTVSNMSPEDSSIYLCSVLADATNEKLFFGSGTQLSVL.

This clone came up a few times. V usage is TRBV6-5 and J usage is TRBJ2-7; D not resolved. V lost 2 bases and J 5 bases, leaving 19 bases between the germline ends. This CDR3 spans 16 amino acids. The germline CDR1 and CDR2 sequences are MNHEY and SVGAGI. CDR3 loop: CASSYLAVRQWDEQYF. The CDR3 DNA sequence: TGTGCCAGCAGTTACCTGGCGGTGAGGCAGTGGGACGAGCAGTACTTC.

This clone was observed a single time. This chain uses TRBV6-1 with TRBJ1-1, with TRBD1 as a possible D gene (6 bases). Germline CDR1 reads MNHNS; CDR2 reads SASEGT. V lost 8 bases and J lost 5, with 21 bases in between. CDR3 size: 15 residues. CDR3 sequence reads: CASFAVGGLSTEAFF. The CDR3, as DNA: TGTGCCAGCTTTGCGGTTGGGGGGCTGAGTACTGAAGCTTTCTTT.

This chain uses TRBV5-6 with TRBJ2-3, with 8 bases lining up with TRBD1. With 0 bases clipped from V and 7 bases from J, the junction kept 7 bases outside the gene matches. This CDR3 is 15 amino acids long. The germline V gene encodes CDR1 SGHDT and CDR2 YYEEEE. CDR3 in DNA: TGTGCCAGCAGCTTGGGAGACAGGGGATATAATACGCAGTATTTT. This encodes CASSLGDRGYNTQYF.

The V and J genes are TRBV7-8 and TRBJ2-1, with TRBD2 matching 8 bases. Trimming removed 3 bases from V and 6 bases from J; junction bases left unmatched: 7. CDR1 SGHVS and CDR2 FQNEAQ come from the germline V gene. The CDR3 contains 15 residues. DNA of the CDR3: TGTGCCAGCAGCTTTTCCGGGACTAGTATCAATGAGCAGTTCTTC. It yields the protein CASSFSGTSINEQFF.

The rearrangement joins TRBV6-5 to TRBJ1-1, with D tentatively TRBD1 (6 bases). V lost 2 bases and J lost 3, with 16 bases in between. The CDR3 covers 16 residues. The germline CDR1 and CDR2 sequences are MNHEY and SVGAGI. The CDR3 loop is CASSYSSGGADTEAFF. The CDR3 nucleotides read TGTGCCAGCAGTTACAGCTCGGGGGGCGCGGACACTGAAGCTTTCTTT.

Only a few counts were recorded for this clone. The chain employs TRBV30 and TRBJ1-5, with D possibly TRBD1 on 5 matching bases. This CDR3 spans 16 amino acids. V was clipped by 3 bases and J by 13 bases, with 28 bases between them. CDR1 and CDR2 from the germline V gene are GTSNPN and SVGIG (reference sequence). CDR3 protein: CAWSERVTRGHSSQHF. In DNA, the CDR3 is TGTGCCTGGAGCGAAAGGGTTACAAGGGGTCACAGCTCTCAGCATTTT.

This clone was detected a few times. The chain has TRBV7-9 and TRBJ2-7; a weak D match, TRBD1 (7 bases). This CDR3 has 18 amino acids. Germline CDR1 is SEHNR and CDR2 is FQNEAQ (reference sequence). V was pared by 5 bases and J by 6 bases, with 29 bases between. The CDR3 coding sequence is TGTGCCAGCAGCCTCGAAGCGGGCACGACAGGGTCCAGGGGCGAGCAGTACTTC. It specifies CASSLEAGTTGSRGEQYF.

The V gene is TRBV6-6, the J gene TRBJ1-6, with D tentatively TRBD1 (6 bases). Looked up from germline, CDR1 is MNHNY and CDR2 is SVGAGI (reference sequence). The CDR3 consists of 14 residues. V lost 6 bases, J lost 6 bases, and 12 bases lay in between. CDR3 region: CASREGQLNSPLHF. CDR3 in DNA: TGTGCCAGCAGGGAGGGACAACTTAATTCACCCCTCCACTTT.

The chain recombines TRBV5-1 with TRBJ2-7; D perhaps matches TRBD2 (5 bases). Looked up from germline, CDR1 is SGHRS and CDR2 is YFSETQ. Trimming stripped 3 bases from V and 3 bases from J, with 10 bases between. This CDR3 has 13 amino acids. For the CDR3, the DNA is TGCGCCAGCAGCTCCGGGGAGTTCTACGAGCAGTACTTC. It encodes CASSSGEFYEQYF.

The sample holds a few counts of this clone. The CDR3 here is CASKLDGSSYEQYF. The CDR3 nucleotides are TGTGCCAGCAAACTCGACGGTAGCTCCTACGAGCAGTACTTC. The chain employs TRBV6-5 and TRBJ2-7; D uncertain. The V gene lost 7 bases and the J gene lost 0 bases, with 13 bases spanning the gap. Germline lookup yields CDR1 MNHEY and CDR2 SVGAGI. This CDR3 is 14 amino acids long.

V and J are TRBV6-4 and TRBJ2-3, with 7 bases matching TRBD1. This CDR3 comprises 17 residues. CDR1 is MRHNA, CDR2 SNTAGT, per germline. The V segment lost 2 bases and the J segment 2 bases; nucleotides outside the gene matches: 10. CDR3 nucleotides: TGTGCCAGCAGTGACCCCTTGGACAGGTTATTCACAGATACGCAGTATTTT. The encoded protein is CASSDPLDRLFTDTQYF.

This chain joins TRBV5-1 and TRBJ1-6; D is possibly TRBD1 (6 bases). V lost 8 bases and J lost 6, with 15 bases in between. The CDR3 has 14 amino acids. CDR1 and CDR2 (germline): SGHRS, YFSETQ. This chain's CDR3 is CASYEGGTNSPLHF. CDR3 nucleotides: TGCGCCAGTTACGAGGGGGGGACTAATTCACCCCTCCACTTT.